The 32 T cell receptor beta chains given below trace back to one sample, sequenced in a study of T cells in Graves' hyperthyroidism and ophthalmopathy. Amplification of TCR beta CDR3 regions was performed using RNA transcripts as template. The HTBI primer set served for first-round RT-PCR of the TCR CDR3. TCRdb re-called the multiplex PCR reads with MiXCR, one entry per CDR3 protein. The table records about 640,000 distinct CDR3 sequences, less than 25% of them present only once. The specimen was blood. Receptor source: a man aged 30 to 45 with Graves' ophthalmopathy.

This clonotype was detected ten times or more. This chain joins TRBV30 and TRBJ1-2; no clear D gene. Germline CDR1 reads GTSNPN; CDR2 reads SVGIG (reference sequence). V lost 0 bases, J lost 5 bases, and 13 bases lay in between. The CDR3 loop spans 14 amino acids. CDR3 region: CAWSVGGNPYGYTF. The CDR3 DNA is TGTGCCTGGAGTGTAGGCGGAAACCCGTATGGCTACACCTTC.

This clonotype was seen a few times. The V call is TRBV14, the J call TRBJ2-4, with D possibly matching TRBD2 (5 bases). The CDR3 is 16 amino acids. The V gene's germline CDR1 is SGHDN and CDR2 FVKESK. With 0 bases removed from V and 2 bases from J, the gap between germline ends came to 11 bases. This CDR3 reads CASSQEGWRTKNIQYF. The CDR3 nucleotides read TGTGCCAGCAGCCAAGAGGGGTGGAGGACCAAAAACATTCAGTACTTC. Together with reference TRBV14 and TRBJ2-4, the CDR3 gives the full variable domain: EAGVTQFPSHSVIEKGQTVTLRCDPISGHDNLYWYRRVMGKEIKFLLHFVKESKQDESGMPNNRFLAERTGGTYSTLKVQPAELEDSGVYFCASSQEGWRTKNIQYFGAGTRLSVL.

This clonotype showed up many times. The chain uses TRBV7-8 and TRBJ2-5, with TRBD1 identical over 9 bases. V was clipped by 5 bases and J by 1 base; unmatched bases: 11. In germline, CDR1 is SGHVS, CDR2 FQNEAQ. The CDR3 has 17 residues. CDR3 protein: CASSPRTGERGQETQYF. The CDR3 bases are TGTGCCAGCAGCCCGAGGACAGGGGAGAGGGGCCAAGAGACCCAGTACTTC. The entire variable domain, with the rest obtained from reference TRBV7-8 and TRBJ2-5, is as follows: GAGVSQSPRYKVAKRGQDVALRCDPISGHVSLFWYQQALGQGPEFLTYFQNEAQLDKSGLPSDRFFAERPEGSVSTLKIQRTQQEDSAVYLCASSPRTGERGQETQYFGPGTRLLVL.

The V call is TRBV7-9, the J call TRBJ2-1, with TRBD2 identical over 16 bases. Trimming at V came to 4 bases and at J to 7 bases, leaving 4 bases not matched to a gene. Germline V gene lookup returns CDR1 SEHNR and CDR2 FQNEAQ (reference sequence). The CDR3 extends over 16 amino acids. The CDR3 region has the DNA TGTGCCAGCAGCTCTCCGGGACTAGCGGGAGGGAATGAGCAGTTCTTC. Translated, it gives CASSSPGLAGGNEQFF.

This chain links TRBV29-1 with TRBJ2-2; D is uncertain. Trimming left V 3 bases short and J 3 bases short, with 5 bases between. Germline assignment: CDR1 SQVTM and CDR2 ANQGSEA. The CDR3 runs 12 residues. CDR3 sequence: CSVDWDTGELFF. CDR3 sequence (DNA): TGCAGCGTTGATTGGGACACCGGGGAGCTGTTTTTT.

This chain joins TRBV5-1 and TRBJ2-7; D might be TRBD1 (7 bases). Germline lookup yields CDR1 SGHRS and CDR2 YFSETQ. The CDR3 runs 14 residues. The germline V and J ends were trimmed by 2 bases and 4 bases, with 13 bases remaining between them. CDR3 amino acids: CASSLSRGEYEQYF. CDR3 sequence (DNA): TGCGCCAGCAGCTTATCCAGGGGGGAATACGAGCAGTACTTC.

This chain links TRBV11-2 with TRBJ2-2; perhaps D is TRBD1 or TRBD2 (5 bases each). This CDR3 has 16 residues. Trimming left V 8 bases short and J 0 bases short, with 16 bases between. Germline V gives CDR1 SGHAT, CDR2 FQNNGV. The CDR3 loop is CASRYIGAANTGELFF. The CDR3 nucleotides are TGTGCCAGCCGCTATATCGGGGCCGCGAACACCGGGGAGCTGTTTTTT. Full variable domain (outside the CDR3, taken from reference TRBV11-2 and TRBJ2-2): EAGVAQSPRYKIIEKRQSVAFWCNPISGHATLYWYQQILGQGPKLLIQFQNNGVVDDSQLPKDRFSAERLKGVDSTLKIQPAKLEDSAVYLCASRYIGAANTGELFFGEGSRLTVL.

This rearrangement joins TRBV19 to TRBJ1-5, with D uncertain. Trimming removed 3 bases at V and 0 bases at J, with 12 bases between. The CDR3 is made up of 16 amino acids. CDR1 is LNHDA, CDR2 SQIVND, per germline (reference sequence). The CDR3 here is CASSIEDRFSNQPQHF. As DNA, the CDR3 is TGTGCCAGTAGTATTGAGGACCGATTTAGCAATCAGCCCCAGCATTTT.

The chain carries TRBV6-1 and TRBJ1-3; perhaps TRBD1 as D (5 bases). Germline assignment: CDR1 MNHNS and CDR2 SASEGT. The CDR3 contains 15 residues. V dropped 5 bases and J dropped 0 bases, with 11 bases sitting between them. The CDR3 sequence is CASSQGRISGNTIYF. The CDR3 DNA is TGTGCCAGCAGTCAGGGACGGATCTCTGGAAACACCATATATTTT.

There are many counts of this clonotype. The V and J genes are TRBV4-2 and TRBJ2-3; TRBD2 matches 11 bases. This CDR3 is built from 16 residues. Germline CDR1 LGHNA, CDR2 YNFKEQ. V dropped 6 bases and J dropped 4; count of bases not matched to a gene: 9. The CDR3, as DNA: TGTGCCAGCAGGCTAACTAGCGGGAGAAGGTCAGATACGCAGTATTTT. Protein sequence: CASRLTSGRRSDTQYF.

The chain employs TRBV28 and TRBJ2-1, with a possible D match to TRBD2 (7 bases). The V and J ends lost 6 bases and 8 bases respectively, with 20 bases between them. This CDR3 region has 15 residues. Per germline, CDR1 MDHEN and CDR2 SYDVKM. As DNA, the CDR3 is TGTGCCAGCAGCGTGGGGGGGGGGGCGACGGATGAGCAGTTCTTC. Encoded protein: CASSVGGGATDEQFF.

This clonotype has just a few counts. The chain combines TRBV6-1 with TRBJ2-3; no firm D call. V shed 10 bases and J shed 5 bases, with 13 bases lying between them. The CDR3 covers 12 residues. The germline gives CDR1 MNHNS, CDR2 SASEGT. The CDR3 nucleotides are TGTGCCACGTCTAAGATTGGAGATACGCAGTATTTT. It codes for CATSKIGDTQYF.

This clonotype has more than one count but fewer than ten. V is TRBV6-1 and J is TRBJ2-2; D unclear. The V and J ends lost 5 bases and 6 bases respectively, with 13 bases between them. This CDR3 spans 14 amino acids. Germline V gene lookup returns CDR1 MNHNS and CDR2 SASEGT. CDR3 sequence (DNA): TGTGCCAGCAGTTCTGGGAAGGGTGCCGGGGAGCTGTTTTTT. Translating gives CASSSGKGAGELFF.

This clonotype came up many times. The gene calls are TRBV2 and TRBJ2-5; 12 bases line up with TRBD2. The CDR3 is 15 residues long. The germline CDR1 and CDR2 sequences are SNHLY and FYNNEI. The trim removed 3 bases at V and 1 base at J, leaving 0 bases unmatched. Written as DNA, the CDR3 is TGTGCCAGCAGTGAGACTAGCGGGAGCCAAGAGACCCAGTACTTC. Amino acid sequence: CASSETSGSQETQYF.

V and J are TRBV5-5 and TRBJ2-2; D is perhaps TRBD1 or TRBD2 (5 bases each). The CDR3 is made up of 16 amino acids. Germline CDR1 reads SGHKS; CDR2 reads YYEKEE (reference sequence). Trimming cost V 1 base and J 5 bases, with 15 bases left between them. The CDR3 is CASSLLTRGDTGELFF. CDR3 bases: TGTGCCAGCAGCTTGTTAACTAGAGGGGATACCGGGGAGCTGTTTTTT.

The rearrangement uses TRBV7-2 and TRBJ2-7; maybe TRBD2 (6 bases). Trimming cost V 1 base and J 9 bases, with 25 bases left between them. This CDR3 is built from 17 residues. Germline values: CDR1 SGHTA, CDR2 FQGNSA. CDR3 in amino acids: CASSLDARRRAPLGQYF. CDR3 DNA: TGTGCCAGCAGCTTAGACGCCCGGAGGAGGGCCCCTTTAGGGCAGTACTTC. The full variable domain, in which reference TRBV7-2 and TRBJ2-7 provide the parts outside the CDR3, is GAGVSQSPSNKVTEKGKDVELRCDPISGHTALYWYRQSLGQGLEFLIYFQGNSAPDKSGLPSDRFSAERTGGSVSTLTIQRTQQEDSAVYLCASSLDARRRAPLGQYFGPGTRLTVT.

This rearrangement joins TRBV30 to TRBJ2-1; D is uncertain. The CDR3 is 13 residues long. With 0 bases removed from V and 14 bases from J, the gap between germline ends came to 17 bases. Germline CDR1 and CDR2: GTSNPN and SVGIG (reference sequence). The CDR3 here is CAWSVSPSVAKFF. CDR3 nucleotide sequence: TGTGCCTGGAGTGTTTCCCCATCGGTGGCGAAGTTCTTC.

The J gene is TRBJ2-2, the V gene TRBV7-9; 10 nucleotides align to TRBD2. The V segment lost 3 bases and the J segment 5 bases; nucleotides outside the gene matches: 9. The germline V gene encodes CDR1 SEHNR and CDR2 FQNEAQ (reference sequence). CDR3 length: 17 residues. CDR3 residues: CASSFGLAGASTGELFF. The CDR3 DNA is TGTGCCAGCAGCTTCGGGCTAGCGGGAGCAAGTACCGGGGAGCTGTTTTTT.

The sample holds one count of this clonotype. The chain uses TRBV10-3 and TRBJ2-1, with D unresolved. The CDR3 is 17 residues long. Per the germline V gene, CDR1 is ENHRY and CDR2 is SYGVKD. Trimming cost V 0 bases and J 1 base, with 13 bases left between them. CDR3 in amino acids: CAISESAVARSYNEQFF. The CDR3 DNA reads as TGTGCCATCAGTGAGTCTGCGGTAGCTAGGTCCTACAATGAGCAGTTCTTC.

This clonotype showed up just a few times. One junction end disagrees with the germline gene, perhaps due to a read error. The chain has TRBV5-1 and TRBJ1-5; D is undetermined. This CDR3 is 14 amino acids long. CDR1 SGHRS and CDR2 YFSETQ come from the germline V gene. The CDR3 nucleotides read TGCGCCAGCAGCCCCACGGGGTATAACCAGCCCCAGCGTTTT. Its translation: CASSPTGYNQPQRF.

V usage is TRBV20-1 and J usage is TRBJ1-6; tentatively, D is TRBD1 (6 bases). The germline V and J ends were trimmed by 6 bases and 9 bases, with 18 bases remaining between them. CDR1 is DFQATT, CDR2 SNEGSKA, per germline (reference sequence). The CDR3 sequence is 14 residues long. CDR3 region: CSAPLQGLGSPLHF. CDR3 bases: TGCAGTGCGCCTCTGCAGGGGCTGGGTTCACCCCTCCACTTT.

The J gene is TRBJ2-1, the V gene TRBV29-1; a possible D gene is TRBD1 (6 bases). Trimming pared 4 bases from V and 6 bases from J, leaving 10 bases between. This CDR3 has 12 amino acids. The germline V gene encodes CDR1 SQVTM and CDR2 ANQGSEA. DNA for the CDR3: TGCAGCGTTGCCGGGACAATCAATGAGCAGTTCTTC. Its translation is CSVAGTINEQFF.

This clonotype has only a few counts. The V gene is TRBV9, the J gene TRBJ2-1, with a tentative D call TRBD2 (5 bases). This CDR3 is 16 amino acids long. Germline-derived CDR1 and CDR2 are SGDLS and YYNGEE. Trimming stripped 4 bases from V and 0 bases from J, with 14 bases between. CDR3 nucleotides: TGTGCCAGCAGCCCCCAACCGGGAAGCTCCTACAATGAGCAGTTCTTC. Residues: CASSPQPGSSYNEQFF.

This clonotype occurred a few times. In DNA form, the CDR3 reads TGCGCCAGCAGCCAAGGGAGGGGGCGTTCGGGCAATCAGCCCCAGCATTTT. Translating it yields CASSQGRGRSGNQPQHF. The chain uses TRBV4-1 and TRBJ1-5; 7 bases line up with TRBD1. This CDR3 has 17 residues. J gave up 2 bases and V 1 base, and 8 bases lay outside the gene matches. Looked up from germline, CDR1 is MGHRA and CDR2 is YSYEKL.

This clonotype was seen more than once but under ten times. The CDR3 protein is CSAGPDNEQFF. In DNA form, the CDR3 reads TGCAGTGCTGGGCCAGACAATGAGCAGTTCTTC. The chain combines TRBV20-1 with TRBJ2-1; D is uncertain. The germline CDR1 and CDR2 sequences are DFQATT and SNEGSKA (reference sequence). Trimming shortened V by 5 bases and J by 5 bases, and 7 bases separated the two germline ends. The CDR3 spans 11 residues.

This clonotype was picked up a small number of times. CDR3 sequence reads: CASSLSGIPAYEQYF. In DNA form, the CDR3 reads TGTGCCAGCAGCCTCAGCGGCATACCCGCCTACGAGCAGTACTTC. The genes are TRBV7-2 and TRBJ2-7, with D tentatively TRBD2 (5 bases). Trimming cost V 5 bases and J 2 bases, with 16 bases left between them. The CDR3 totals 15 residues. Germline assignment: CDR1 SGHTA and CDR2 FQGNSA.

V gene TRBV18 combines with J gene TRBJ2-7, with a tentative D call TRBD2 (5 bases). Trimming took off 3 bases at V and 6 bases at J, with 12 bases between the two ends. Per the germline V gene, CDR1 is KGHSH and CDR2 is LQKENI. The CDR3 extends over 13 amino acids. The CDR3 region has the DNA TGTGCCAGCTCACCGCCTCCGGGAACCGAGCAGTACTTC. It translates to CASSPPPGTEQYF.

This clonotype was recorded at least ten times. The genes are TRBV30 and TRBJ1-5, with D unclear. V lost 1 base and J 3 bases, leaving 10 bases between the germline ends. The CDR3 is made up of 14 amino acids. The V gene's germline CDR1 is GTSNPN and CDR2 SVGIG (reference sequence). CDR3 nucleotide sequence: TGTGCCTGGAGTGAAGGACGGCCCAATCAGCCCCAGCATTTT. It codes for CAWSEGRPNQPQHF.

This clonotype was counted only a few times. The J gene is TRBJ1-4, the V gene TRBV24-1, with a weak D call TRBD1 (5 bases). V was shortened by 2 bases and J by 7 bases, with 10 bases between the two germline ends. The CDR3 contains 14 residues. In germline, CDR1 is KGHDR, CDR2 SFDVKD. This CDR3 reads CATSDSGQGEKLFF. As DNA, the CDR3 is TGTGCCACCAGTGATTCGGGGCAGGGTGAAAAACTGTTTTTT.

The DNA of the CDR3 is TGTGCCAGCAGTTCTGCGGGAGGGGAGTACTTC. Protein: CASSSAGGEYF. The chain recombines TRBV6-6 with TRBJ2-4, with 9 bases identical to TRBD2. The length of the CDR3 is 11 residues. J lost 14 bases, V lost 4 bases, and 3 bases had no gene match. CDR1 and CDR2 from the germline V gene are MNHNY and SVGAGI (reference sequence).

There are a few counts of this clonotype. V and J are TRBV3-1 and TRBJ2-1, with TRBD2 matching over 14 bases. Trimming cost V 4 bases and J 10 bases; bases outside gene matches: 9. The CDR3 consists of 16 residues. Germline-derived CDR1 and CDR2 are LGHDT and YNNKEL (reference sequence). CDR3 residues: CASSPGLAGGRGEQFF. The CDR3 DNA reads as TGTGCCAGCAGCCCCGGACTAGCGGGAGGCCGGGGGGAGCAGTTCTTC.

The genes are TRBV19 and TRBJ2-1; the match to TRBD1 covers 7 bases. V lost 6 bases, J lost 5 bases, and 4 bases stayed unmatched. This CDR3 region has 13 residues. Per germline, CDR1 LNHDA and CDR2 SQIVND (reference sequence). CDR3 sequence (DNA): TGTGCCAGTAGCCCGGGACAGCACAATGAGCAGTTCTTC. Translating it yields CASSPGQHNEQFF. The complete variable domain, with remaining parts taken from reference TRBV19 and TRBJ2-1, reads DGGITQSPKYLFRKEGQNVTLSCEQNLNHDAMYWYRQDPGQGLRLIYYSQIVNDFQKGDIAEGYSVSREKKESFPLTVTSAQKNPTAFYLCASSPGQHNEQFFGPGTRLTVL.